Below are 15 T cell receptor beta chains sequenced from a single sample in a study of control samples from healthy donors and cancer patients. The data were produced by immunoSEQ multiplex PCR, yet TCRdb's version contains in-frame clones alone and is incomplete. In the table there are 75,000 to 90,000 clones, 89% of which are singletons. Input material: PBMCs. Every receptor here comes from a woman between 50 and 59 years old with colorectal cancer.

The chain employs TRBV10-3 and TRBJ2-5; 9 bases align to TRBD2. There are 16 residues in the CDR3. CDR1 and CDR2 (germline): ENHRY, SYGVKD. J gave up 2 bases and V 2 bases, and 6 bases lay outside the gene matches. The DNA for the CDR3 is TGTGCCATCAGTGAGGGTAGCGGGGGTCGGCAAGAGACCCAGTACTTC. This translates into CAISEGSGGRQETQYF.

The J gene is TRBJ2-7, the V gene TRBV7-2; TRBD1 might be the D (6 bases). The germline V gene has CDR1 SGHTA and CDR2 FQGNSA. The CDR3 consists of 15 residues. The ends were cut back, 5 bases at V and 3 bases at J, with 17 bases in the middle. The CDR3, as DNA: TGTGCCAGCAGCGAGGCAGGGGTCGCCGACTACGAGCAGTACGTC. Its protein is CASSEAGVADYEQYV.

V and J are TRBV30 and TRBJ1-5; 9 bases are shared with TRBD1. V lost 1 base, J lost 5 bases, and 0 bases stayed unmatched. The CDR3 runs to 13 residues. The germline gives CDR1 GTSNPN, CDR2 SVGIG (reference sequence). CDR3 sequence (DNA): TGTGCCTGGAGTGGGACAGGGGATCAGCCCCAGCATTTT. Residues: CAWSGTGDQPQHF.

V usage is TRBV10-3 and J usage is TRBJ2-5; D gene unclear. This CDR3 spans 14 amino acids. V shed 4 bases and J shed 2 bases, with 11 bases lying between them. Germline assignment: CDR1 ENHRY and CDR2 SYGVKD. CDR3 coding DNA: TGTGCCATCAGTGCCCGACTCGGGCAAGAGACCCAGTACTTC. Translating it yields CAISARLGQETQYF.

The CDR3 spells CASSTSAQVNYGYTF. In DNA, the CDR3 is TGTGCCAGCAGCACCAGCGCCCAGGTTAACTATGGCTACACCTTC. The chain carries TRBV7-2 and TRBJ1-2; D uncertain. CDR1 SGHTA and CDR2 FQGNSA come from the germline V gene. CDR3 length: 15 amino acids. V lost 5 bases to trimming and J lost 1 base, with 14 bases between them.

The V call is TRBV3-1 (or the pseudogene TRBV3-2), the J call TRBJ1-2; the match to TRBD1 covers 7 bases. This CDR3 is built from 15 residues. The trim removed 1 base at V and 4 bases at J, leaving 6 bases unmatched. Germline loops: CDR1 LGHDT, CDR2 YNNKEL (reference sequence). For the CDR3, the DNA is TGTGCCAGCAGCCAAGTTAAGGGGGCGTGCTATGGCTACACCTTC. Translation gives CASSQVKGACYGYTF.

The V and J genes are TRBV7-3 and TRBJ1-1; a weak D match, TRBD1 (5 bases). V lost 1 base to trimming and J lost 2 bases, with 17 bases between them. The CDR3 covers 17 residues. From germline, CDR1 is SGHTA and CDR2 FQGTGA. CDR3 DNA: TGTGCCAGCAGCTTAAGCGCGGGGCCAGCTCAAAACACTGAAGCTTTCTTT. It is translated as CASSLSAGPAQNTEAFF.

V gene TRBV4-3 combines with J gene TRBJ2-3; D unresolved. CDR1 is LGHNA and CDR2 is YSLEER in the germline V gene. The CDR3 contains 13 residues. With 0 bases removed from V and 6 bases from J, the gap between germline ends came to 7 bases. CDR3 sequence reads: CASSQDPPDTQYF. The CDR3 coding sequence is TGCGCCAGCAGCCAAGATCCCCCGGATACGCAGTATTTT.

The chain couples TRBV20-1 to TRBJ2-4; 7 bases agree with TRBD1. V was pared by 3 bases and J by 0 bases, with 5 bases of the junction left unmatched. Germline V lookup: CDR1 DFQATT, CDR2 SNEGSKA (reference sequence). This CDR3 contains 15 residues. CDR3 sequence reads: CSASRDSIAKNIQYF. In nucleotides, the CDR3 is TGCAGTGCTAGTAGGGACAGCATAGCCAAAAACATTCAGTACTTC.

V and J are TRBV6-5 and TRBJ2-2; no firm D call. Germline assignment: CDR1 MNHEY and CDR2 SVGAGI. The CDR3 has 15 residues. V was pared by 6 bases and J by 5 bases, with 16 bases between. CDR3 nucleotides: TGTGCCAGCAGACCCGACAATATTCCGACCGGGGAGCTGTTTTTT. It specifies CASRPDNIPTGELFF.

V is TRBV2 and J is TRBJ1-1; no clear D. This CDR3 comprises 10 residues. Looked up from germline, CDR1 is SNHLY and CDR2 is FYNNEI. Trimming removed 4 bases at V and 6 bases at J, with 3 bases between. As DNA, the CDR3 is TGTGCCAGCAGTGGGCCTGAAGCTTTCTTT. This codes for CASSGPEAFF.

The CDR3 DNA reads TGTGCCAGCAGCGTAGCGCTAGCGGGAGACACCGGGGAGCTGTTTTTT. Translated, it gives CASSVALAGDTGELFF. The V call is TRBV9, the J call TRBJ2-2; 10 bases are a match to TRBD2. V was pared by 0 bases and J by 3 bases, with 2 bases of the junction left unmatched. CDR1 is SGDLS and CDR2 is YYNGEE in the germline V gene. CDR3 size: 16 residues. The complete variable domain, with remaining parts taken from reference TRBV9 and TRBJ2-2, reads DSGVTQTPKHLITATGQRVTLRCSPRSGDLSVYWYQQSLDQGLQFLIQYYNGEERAKGNILERFSAQQFPDLHSELNLSSLELGDSALYFCASSVALAGDTGELFFGEGSRLTVL.

This clone occurred once. The chain links TRBV6-5 to TRBJ2-3; 9 bases line up with TRBD2. The germline V gene has CDR1 MNHEY and CDR2 SVGAGI. The CDR3 runs 12 residues. J lost 8 bases, V lost 4 bases, and 1 base had no gene match. The CDR3 region has the DNA TGTGCCAGCAGTTCGGGACTAGCTACGCAGTATTTT. This codes for CASSSGLATQYF.

The chain couples TRBV5-5 to TRBJ1-5; TRBD1 is a possible D gene (5 bases). Germline CDR1 SGHKS, CDR2 YYEKEE (reference sequence). The CDR3 spans 14 residues. V was trimmed by 4 bases and J by 6 bases, leaving 14 bases between them. The CDR3 loop reads CASSQDSSAQPQHF. The CDR3 DNA reads TGTGCCAGCAGCCAAGACAGTAGCGCTCAGCCCCAGCATTTT.

The genes are TRBV4-3 and TRBJ2-6; no definite D call. This CDR3 is 15 amino acids long. Trimming took 0 bases from V and 1 from J, leaving 4 bases between them. CDR1 and CDR2 (germline): LGHNA, YSLEER. The CDR3 loop reads CASSQELSGANVLTF. The CDR3 DNA reads as TGCGCCAGCAGCCAAGAACTGTCTGGGGCCAACGTCCTGACTTTC.